Below, 3 T cell receptor beta chains from the same sample are listed, as sequenced in a study of blood T cell repertoires in COVID-19 (dated by TCRdb to between 2020 and 2021). Receptor libraries were prepared by the immunoSEQ multiplex PCR assay. TCRdb provides this immuneACCESS table in a form limited to in-frame rearrangements. Some clones are lacking; in checked studies, under half of them reflect an unresolved V gene, and why the rest are absent is not known. The sample table shows over 90,000 clones, and roughly 86% are seen once. The ten largest clones take up 5.5% to 7.5% of the sample. Sequenced: peripheral blood. These receptors were obtained from a man between 45 and 60 years old with active or convalescent COVID-19.

In this sample, this clone turned up once. This chain uses TRBV12-3 or TRBV12-4 with TRBJ1-1; D is uncertain. The length of the CDR3 is 13 residues. The V gene lost 2 bases and the J gene lost 1 base, with 5 bases spanning the gap. CDR3 nucleotides: TGTGCCAGCAGTTTATTGGCGAACACTGAAGCTTTCTTT. Protein: CASSLLANTEAFF.

This clone has only one observation. The chain has TRBV19 and TRBJ1-2, with 9 bases matching TRBD1. The CDR3 is made up of 14 amino acids. V shed 4 bases and J 7 bases; nucleotides not matched to a gene: 7. In germline, CDR1 is LNHDA, CDR2 SQIVND (reference sequence). CDR3 sequence: CASSTVQGASGYTF. In DNA form, the CDR3 reads TGTGCCAGTAGTACCGTACAGGGGGCATCTGGCTACACCTTC.

CDR3 DNA sequence: TGCGCCAGCAGCGGAGGCTTAATTGACGGTGAAGCTTTCTTT. Protein product: CASSGGLIDGEAFF. The chain is built from TRBV5-1 and TRBJ1-1; unclear D gene. Between the trimmed V and J ends, which lost 4 bases and 7 bases, there was a span of 17 bases. The CDR3 sequence is 14 residues long. CDR1 and CDR2 (germline): SGHRS, YFSETQ.